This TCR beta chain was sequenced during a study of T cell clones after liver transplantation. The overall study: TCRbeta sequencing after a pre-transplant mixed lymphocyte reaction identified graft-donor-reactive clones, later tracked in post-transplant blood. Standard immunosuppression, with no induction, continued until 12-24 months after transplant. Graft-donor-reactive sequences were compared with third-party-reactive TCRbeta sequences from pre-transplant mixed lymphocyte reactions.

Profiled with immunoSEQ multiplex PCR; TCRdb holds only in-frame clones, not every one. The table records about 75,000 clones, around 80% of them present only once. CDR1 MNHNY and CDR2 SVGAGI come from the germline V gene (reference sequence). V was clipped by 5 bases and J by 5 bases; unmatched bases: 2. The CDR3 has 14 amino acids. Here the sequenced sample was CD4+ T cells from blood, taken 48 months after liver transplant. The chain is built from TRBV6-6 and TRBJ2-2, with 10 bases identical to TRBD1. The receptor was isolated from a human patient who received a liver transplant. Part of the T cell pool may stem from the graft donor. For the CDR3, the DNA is TGTGCCAGCAGTCAGGGACAGGGGACCGGGGAGCTGTTTTTT. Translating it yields CASSQGQGTGELFF.